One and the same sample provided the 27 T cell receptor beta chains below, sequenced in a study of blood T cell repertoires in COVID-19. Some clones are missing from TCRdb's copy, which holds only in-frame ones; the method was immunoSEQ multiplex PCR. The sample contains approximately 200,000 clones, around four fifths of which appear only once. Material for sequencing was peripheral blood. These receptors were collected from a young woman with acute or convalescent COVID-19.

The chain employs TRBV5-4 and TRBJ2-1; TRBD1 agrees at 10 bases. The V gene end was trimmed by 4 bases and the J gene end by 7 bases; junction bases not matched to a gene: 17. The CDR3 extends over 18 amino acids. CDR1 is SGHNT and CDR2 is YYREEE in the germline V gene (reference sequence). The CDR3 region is CASSGGTGEVRAGNEQFF. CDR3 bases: TGTGCCAGCAGCGGCGGGACAGGGGAGGTAAGGGCGGGGAATGAGCAGTTCTTC.

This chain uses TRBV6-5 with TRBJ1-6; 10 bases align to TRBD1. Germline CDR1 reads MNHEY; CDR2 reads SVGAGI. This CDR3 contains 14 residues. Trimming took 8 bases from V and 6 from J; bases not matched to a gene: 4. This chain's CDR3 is CASSRDRGNSPLHF. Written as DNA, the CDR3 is TGTGCCAGCTCCCGGGACAGGGGTAATTCACCCCTCCACTTT.

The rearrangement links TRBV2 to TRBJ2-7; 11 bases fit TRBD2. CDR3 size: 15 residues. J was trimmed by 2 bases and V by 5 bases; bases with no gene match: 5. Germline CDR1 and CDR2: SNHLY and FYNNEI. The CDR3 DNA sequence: TGTGCCAGCAGTTTAGCGGGGGGGGCCACCTACGAGCAGTACTTC. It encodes CASSLAGGATYEQYF.

This CDR3 is CASTTDRVNSPLHF. The CDR3 region has the DNA TGTGCCAGCACCACCGACAGGGTAAATTCACCCCTCCACTTT. The chain carries TRBV27 and TRBJ1-6, with 7 nucleotides matching TRBD1. Unmatched junction bases numbered 7, after V lost 7 bases and J lost 7 bases. The V gene's germline CDR1 is MNHEY and CDR2 SMNVEV (reference sequence). The CDR3 loop spans 14 amino acids.

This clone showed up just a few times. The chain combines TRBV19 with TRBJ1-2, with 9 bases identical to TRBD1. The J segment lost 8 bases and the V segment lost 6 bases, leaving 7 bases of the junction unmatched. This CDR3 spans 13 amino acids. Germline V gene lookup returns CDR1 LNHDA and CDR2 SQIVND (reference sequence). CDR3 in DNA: TGTGCCAGTAGCCTCGGACAGGGGTGGGGCTACACCTTC. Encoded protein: CASSLGQGWGYTF. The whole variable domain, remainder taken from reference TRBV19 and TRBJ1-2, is DGGITQSPKYLFRKEGQNVTLSCEQNLNHDAMYWYRQDPGQGLRLIYYSQIVNDFQKGDIAEGYSVSREKKESFPLTVTSAQKNPTAFYLCASSLGQGWGYTFGSGTRLTVV.

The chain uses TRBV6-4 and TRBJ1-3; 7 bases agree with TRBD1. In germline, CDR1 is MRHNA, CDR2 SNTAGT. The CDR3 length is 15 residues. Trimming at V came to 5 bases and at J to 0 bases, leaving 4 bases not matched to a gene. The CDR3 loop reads CASSRGTDSGNTIYF. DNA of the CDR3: TGTGCCAGCAGTAGGGGGACAGACTCTGGAAACACCATATATTTT.

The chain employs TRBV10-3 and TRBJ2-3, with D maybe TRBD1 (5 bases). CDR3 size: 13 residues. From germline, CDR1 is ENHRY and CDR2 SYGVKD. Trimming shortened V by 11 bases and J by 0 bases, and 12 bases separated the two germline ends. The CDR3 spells CAGADRSTDTQYF. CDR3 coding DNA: TGTGCCGGGGCTGATCGTAGCACAGATACGCAGTATTTT.

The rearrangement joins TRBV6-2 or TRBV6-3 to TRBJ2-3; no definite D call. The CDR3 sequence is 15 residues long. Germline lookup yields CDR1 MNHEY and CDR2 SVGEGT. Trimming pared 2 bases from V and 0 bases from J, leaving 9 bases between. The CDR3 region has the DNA TGTGCCAGCAGTTACAGGAGCTTTAGCACAGATACGCAGTATTTT. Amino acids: CASSYRSFSTDTQYF.

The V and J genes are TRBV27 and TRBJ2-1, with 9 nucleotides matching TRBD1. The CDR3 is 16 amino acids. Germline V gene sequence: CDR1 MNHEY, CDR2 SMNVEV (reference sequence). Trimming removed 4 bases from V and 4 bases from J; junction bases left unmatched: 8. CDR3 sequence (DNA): TGTGCCAGCAGTTCGCCGACAGGGGGAAGATACAATGAGCAGTTCTTC. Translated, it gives CASSSPTGGRYNEQFF.

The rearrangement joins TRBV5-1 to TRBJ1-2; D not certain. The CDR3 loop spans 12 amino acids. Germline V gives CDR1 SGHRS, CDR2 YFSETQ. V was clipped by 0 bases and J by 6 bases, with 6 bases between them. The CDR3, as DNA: TGCGCCAGCAGCTTGGGACAAGATGGCTACACCTTC. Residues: CASSLGQDGYTF.

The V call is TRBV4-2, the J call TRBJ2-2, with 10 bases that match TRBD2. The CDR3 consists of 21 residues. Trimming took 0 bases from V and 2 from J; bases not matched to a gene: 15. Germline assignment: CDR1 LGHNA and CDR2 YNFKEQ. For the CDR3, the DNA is TGTGCCAGCAGCCAAGACGGCTCGGCTAGCGGGAGTAGGGGCAACACCGGGGAGCTGTTTTTT. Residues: CASSQDGSASGSRGNTGELFF.

CDR3 sequence: CASSIGQGWHTEAFF. The CDR3 DNA is TGTGCCAGTAGTATAGGACAGGGGTGGCACACTGAAGCTTTCTTT. The V call is TRBV19, the J call TRBJ1-1; TRBD1 matches 8 bases. CDR3 length equals 15 residues. The V segment lost 1 base and the J segment 3 bases; nucleotides outside the gene matches: 4. Germline CDR1 and CDR2: LNHDA and SQIVND (reference sequence).

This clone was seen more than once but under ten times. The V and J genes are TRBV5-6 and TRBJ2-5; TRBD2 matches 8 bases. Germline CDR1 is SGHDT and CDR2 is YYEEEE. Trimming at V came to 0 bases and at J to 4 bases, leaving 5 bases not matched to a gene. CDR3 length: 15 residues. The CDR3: CASSLEGSGRETQYF. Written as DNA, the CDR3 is TGTGCCAGCAGCTTGGAAGGGAGCGGGAGAGAGACCCAGTACTTC. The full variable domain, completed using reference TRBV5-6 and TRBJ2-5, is DAGVTQSPTHLIKTRGQQVTLRCSPKSGHDTVSWYQQALGQGPQFIFQYYEEEERQRGNFPDRFSGHQFPNYSSELNVNALLLGDSALYLCASSLEGSGRETQYFGPGTRLLVL.

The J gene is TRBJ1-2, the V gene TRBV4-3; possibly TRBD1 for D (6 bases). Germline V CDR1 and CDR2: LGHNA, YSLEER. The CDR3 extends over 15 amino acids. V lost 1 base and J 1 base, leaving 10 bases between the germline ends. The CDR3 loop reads CASSQAARGNYGYTF. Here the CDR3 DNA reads TGCGCCAGCAGCCAAGCAGCCAGGGGTAACTATGGCTACACCTTC.

The CDR3 bases are TGTGCCAGCAGTTACGGGGGGATCCCCGGGGAGCTGTTTTTT. This encodes CASSYGGIPGELFF. This chain uses TRBV28 with TRBJ2-2, with TRBD2 identical over 7 bases. V trimming: 4 bases; J trimming: 6 bases; junction bases outside the gene matches: 5. The CDR3 consists of 14 residues. Per germline, CDR1 MDHEN and CDR2 SYDVKM.

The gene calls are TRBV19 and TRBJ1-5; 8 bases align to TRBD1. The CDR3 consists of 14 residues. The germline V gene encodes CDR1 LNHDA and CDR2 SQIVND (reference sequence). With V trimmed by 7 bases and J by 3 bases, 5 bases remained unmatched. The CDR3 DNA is TGTGCCAGTATGGACAGGGTGTACAATCAGCCCCAGCATTTT. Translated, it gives CASMDRVYNQPQHF.

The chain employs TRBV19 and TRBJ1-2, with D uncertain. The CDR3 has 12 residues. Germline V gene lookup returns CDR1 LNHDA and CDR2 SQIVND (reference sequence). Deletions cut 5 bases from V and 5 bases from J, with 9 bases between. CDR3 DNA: TGTGCCAGTAGTTCCCTCTTATATGGCTACACCTTC. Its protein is CASSSLLYGYTF.

Written as DNA, the CDR3 is TGTGCCAGCAGCTTGGCCGGGAGGAAGGAGACCCAGTACTTC. Encoded protein: CASSLAGRKETQYF. The chain recombines TRBV5-4 with TRBJ2-5, with 7 bases that match TRBD2. This CDR3 contains 14 residues. Germline loops: CDR1 SGHNT, CDR2 YYREEE (reference sequence). Trimming took 0 bases from V and 5 from J; bases not matched to a gene: 4.

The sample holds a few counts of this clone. CDR3 loop: CASSYTGSPLHF. CDR3 bases: TGTGCCAGCAGTTACACCGGTTCACCCCTCCACTTT. The chain combines TRBV6-5 with TRBJ1-6; the D is unclear. CDR3 length equals 12 residues. CDR1 and CDR2 (germline): MNHEY, SVGAGI. The V end lost 2 bases, the J end lost 9 bases, and 5 bases lay between the germline ends.

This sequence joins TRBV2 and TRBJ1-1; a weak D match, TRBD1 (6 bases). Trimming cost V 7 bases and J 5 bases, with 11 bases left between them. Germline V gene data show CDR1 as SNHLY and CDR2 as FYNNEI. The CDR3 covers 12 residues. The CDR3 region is CASTLRGTEAFF. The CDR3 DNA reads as TGTGCCAGCACCCTAAGGGGGACTGAAGCTTTCTTT.

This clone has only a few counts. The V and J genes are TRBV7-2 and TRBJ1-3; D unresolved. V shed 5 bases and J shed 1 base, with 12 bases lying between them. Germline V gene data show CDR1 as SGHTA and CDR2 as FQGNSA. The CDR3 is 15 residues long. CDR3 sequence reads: CASSPPSGSGNTIYF. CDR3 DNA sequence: TGTGCCAGCAGCCCCCCATCGGGTTCTGGAAACACCATATATTTT.

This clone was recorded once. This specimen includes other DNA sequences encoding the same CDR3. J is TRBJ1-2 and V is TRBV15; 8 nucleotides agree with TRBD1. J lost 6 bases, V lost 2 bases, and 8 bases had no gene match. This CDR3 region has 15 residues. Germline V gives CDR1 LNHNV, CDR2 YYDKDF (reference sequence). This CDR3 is CATSRSLDREDGYTF. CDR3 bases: TGTGCCACCAGCAGATCCCTGGACAGGGAGGATGGCTACACCTTC. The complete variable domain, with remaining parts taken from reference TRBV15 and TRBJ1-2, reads DAMVIQNPRYQVTQFGKPVTLSCSQTLNHNVMYWYQQKSSQAPKLLFHYYDKDFNNEADTPDNFQSRRPNTSFCFLDIRSPGLGDTAMYLCATSRSLDREDGYTFGSGTRLTVV.

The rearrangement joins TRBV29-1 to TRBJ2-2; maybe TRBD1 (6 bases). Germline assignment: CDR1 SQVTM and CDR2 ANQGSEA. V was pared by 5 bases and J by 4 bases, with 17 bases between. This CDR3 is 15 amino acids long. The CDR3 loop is CSVSRQGISTGELFF. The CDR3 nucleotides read TGCAGCGTTTCCCGTCAGGGGATTAGCACCGGGGAGCTGTTTTTT.

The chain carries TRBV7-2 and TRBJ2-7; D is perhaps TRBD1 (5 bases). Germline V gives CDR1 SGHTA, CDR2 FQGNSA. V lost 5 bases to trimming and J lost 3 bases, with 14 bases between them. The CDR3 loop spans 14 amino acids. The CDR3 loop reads CASSPQTVLYEQYF. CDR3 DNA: TGTGCCAGCAGCCCCCAGACAGTTCTCTACGAGCAGTACTTC.

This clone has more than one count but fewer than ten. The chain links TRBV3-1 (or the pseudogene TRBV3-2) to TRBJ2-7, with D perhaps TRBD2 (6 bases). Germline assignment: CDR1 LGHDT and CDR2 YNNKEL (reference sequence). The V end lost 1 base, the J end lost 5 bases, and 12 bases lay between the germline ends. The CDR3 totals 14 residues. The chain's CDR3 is CASSQVDYQNEQYF. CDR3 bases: TGTGCCAGCAGCCAAGTGGACTACCAGAACGAGCAGTACTTC.

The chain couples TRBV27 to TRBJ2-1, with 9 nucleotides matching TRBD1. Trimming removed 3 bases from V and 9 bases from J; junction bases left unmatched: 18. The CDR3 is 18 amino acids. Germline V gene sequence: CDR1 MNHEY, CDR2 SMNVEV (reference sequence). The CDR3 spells CASSLVPTGTGRLGEQFF. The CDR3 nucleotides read TGTGCCAGCAGTTTGGTCCCTACCGGGACAGGGAGGTTGGGTGAGCAGTTCTTC.

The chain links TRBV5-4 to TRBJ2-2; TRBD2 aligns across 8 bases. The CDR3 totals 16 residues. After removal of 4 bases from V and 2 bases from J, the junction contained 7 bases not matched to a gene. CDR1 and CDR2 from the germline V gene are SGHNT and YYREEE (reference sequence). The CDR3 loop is CASSPTSGINTGELFF. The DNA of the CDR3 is TGTGCCAGCAGCCCAACTAGCGGAATAAACACCGGGGAGCTGTTTTTT.